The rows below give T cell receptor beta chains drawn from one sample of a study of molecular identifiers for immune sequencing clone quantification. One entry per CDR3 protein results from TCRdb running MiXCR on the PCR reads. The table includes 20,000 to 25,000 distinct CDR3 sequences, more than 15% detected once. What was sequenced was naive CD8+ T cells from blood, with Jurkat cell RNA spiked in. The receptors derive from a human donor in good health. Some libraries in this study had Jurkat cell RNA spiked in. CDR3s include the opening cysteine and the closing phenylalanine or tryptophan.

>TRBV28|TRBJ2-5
CASNLPGEGEAQETQYF
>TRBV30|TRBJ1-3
CAWSAASGNTIYF
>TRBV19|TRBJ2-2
CASSIDPLALNTGELFF
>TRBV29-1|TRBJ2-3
CSVEGMGLAGFDTQYF
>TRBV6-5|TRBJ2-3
CASSYSPGSTDTQYF
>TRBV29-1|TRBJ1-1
CSVLRGAEAFF
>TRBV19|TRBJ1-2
CASSTEGGIQGYTF
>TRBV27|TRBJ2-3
CASSFSNPLADTQYF
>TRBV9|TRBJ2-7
CASSVGGYEQYF
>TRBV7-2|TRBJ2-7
CASSLAGGSYEQYF
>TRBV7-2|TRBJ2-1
CASSADTPSGRPSSYNEQFF